One T cell receptor (beta chain) is described in this entry. There is no known antigen for this receptor. Sequencing was performed on an Illumina HiSeq 2000. The TCR beta cDNA libraries were made using 5'RACE template switching, a step that added both a universal primer site and unique molecular identifiers. Priming for cDNA synthesis came from the TCR beta constant segment, and two successive PCR amplification steps followed. As for the original processing: MIGEC handled demultiplexing of the reads and grouping by UMI, while MiTCR was used to assemble and quantify clonotypes. To remove erroneous sequences, TCR cDNA sequences were retained only when supported by two or more reads. The tcR package was used for downstream repertoire analysis, and clonotypes were matched across fractions by CDR3 nucleotide sequence plus V segment. VDJmatch was used to annotate antigen specificity against VDJdb, with one amino acid substitution in CDR3 permitted. TCRdb reprocessed the reads and lists each CDR3 protein sequence as a single entry, with no DNA. TCRdb assigned the V and J calls; the authors' analysis was not used. This sample's records show about 460,000 distinct CDR3 sequences. Together, the top ten hold roughly 1.4% of the sample.

The record originates from a study of T cells expressing NK-cell markers (dated by TCRdb to 2019 to 2021). For the wider study: About 8 donors provided sorted CD3+CD56+NKG2C+, CD3+CD56+NKG2C- and CD3+CD56-NKG2C+ T-cell subsets, whose TCR beta-chain repertoires were profiled. Among the eight sequenced donors, only one was HCMV-seronegative, while the other seven were HCMV-seropositive. The eight sequenced donors were randomly selected healthy volunteers, three men and five women. The libraries were sequenced on Illumina HiSeq 2000/2500, MiSeq or NextSeq, producing 2 x 150 bp reads.

What the work shows at the level of the full study, not this receptor alone: Those dominant clonotypes were again the most abundant among CD3+CD56-NKG2C+ cells in a handful of donors, at about 28.3-65%. Whether the expanded NKG2C-expressing T cell clones were specific for HCMV antigens remained unclear. In over 5 donors, the dominant CD3+CD56+NKG2C+ clonotypes were among the top 10 CD8+ clonotypes and accounted for about 1.0-7.0% of CD8+ T cells.

HCMV-specific IgG was detected in serum with a commercial ELISA kit to determine HCMV serostatus. Ficoll density gradient centrifugation was used to isolate peripheral blood mononuclear cells from blood. The TCR was taken from a woman between 50 and 59 years old in good health. Donor details come from another sample of the same person, matched by shared clones. Source material: blood T cells: a sorted CD56 or NKG2C T cell subset, CD4+ or CD8+ T cells, or bulk PBMC T cells (not recorded which).

The CDR3 protein sequence reads: CASSISRVTTGELFF. This sequence uses TRBV11-2 and TRBJ2-2; TCRdb indicates TRBD1, and absent DNA this call remains unverified. The germline V gene sets CDR1 to SGHAT and CDR2 to FQNNGV. The CDR3, cysteine through phenylalanine, is 15 amino acids long. Only the protein sequence is given.